These 18 T cell receptor beta chains originate from one sample sequenced in a study of blood T cell repertoires in COVID-19. Repertoires were generated with immunoSEQ multiplex PCR, while TCRdb's copy carries only in-frame clones and drops some. The sample includes approximately 390,000 clones, about 90% seen only once; the top ten take around 6.3%. The sequenced sample consisted of peripheral blood. These receptors all stem from a young man with active or convalescent COVID-19.

The CDR3 reads CASSVGLAGGNEQFF. CDR3 coding DNA: TGTGCCAGCAGCGTAGGACTAGCGGGAGGCAATGAGCAGTTCTTC. This chain connects TRBV7-2 to TRBJ2-1; 14 bases fit TRBD2. The CDR3 consists of 15 residues. Germline trimming cut 5 bases from V and 6 bases from J; bases unmatched to any gene: 3. In germline, CDR1 is SGHTA, CDR2 FQGNSA.

The chain has TRBV11-3 and TRBJ2-2, with TRBD1 identical over 11 bases. CDR3 size: 17 residues. V shed 1 base and J 4 bases; nucleotides not matched to a gene: 5. Germline values: CDR1 SGHNT, CDR2 YENEEA. The CDR3 loop reads CASSLGTGGAGTGELFF. For the CDR3, the DNA is TGTGCCAGCAGCTTAGGGACAGGGGGCGCGGGCACCGGGGAGCTGTTTTTT.

The CDR3 DNA reads TGCGCCAGCAGCCACACAAGGGGTAAAGATACGCAGTATTTT. This translates into CASSHTRGKDTQYF. V is TRBV4-3 and J is TRBJ2-3; possibly TRBD1 for D (5 bases). V shed 3 bases and J shed 5 bases, with 12 bases lying between them. The CDR3 length is 14 residues. CDR1 and CDR2 (germline): LGHNA, YSLEER.

The chain has TRBV4-1 and TRBJ2-1, with D unclear. This CDR3 is 17 amino acids long. V was cut by 0 bases and J by 0 bases, with 12 bases left in between. CDR1 and CDR2 from the germline V gene are MGHRA and YSYEKL. The CDR3 loop reads CASSQDSLAGSYNEQFF. The CDR3 region has the DNA TGCGCCAGCAGCCAAGATAGCCTTGCTGGCTCCTACAATGAGCAGTTCTTC.

The chain has TRBV19 and TRBJ1-1; possible D gene TRBD1, 6 bases. V was shortened by 6 bases and J by 0 bases, with 14 bases between the two germline ends. Germline assignment: CDR1 LNHDA and CDR2 SQIVND (reference sequence). The CDR3 is 15 amino acids. The DNA of the CDR3 is TGTGCCAGTAGCCTACAGGGCGGTGTGAACACTGAAGCTTTCTTT. It encodes CASSLQGGVNTEAFF. The variable domain in full, with the rest retrieved from reference TRBV19 and TRBJ1-1, is DGGITQSPKYLFRKEGQNVTLSCEQNLNHDAMYWYRQDPGQGLRLIYYSQIVNDFQKGDIAEGYSVSREKKESFPLTVTSAQKNPTAFYLCASSLQGGVNTEAFFGQGTRLTVV.

The chain carries TRBV5-1 and TRBJ1-1; TRBD1 matches 10 bases. CDR3 length: 14 residues. From germline, CDR1 is SGHRS and CDR2 YFSETQ. The ends lost 2 bases at V and 5 bases at J; junction bases unmatched: 3. The CDR3: CASSFRQGATEAFF. For the CDR3, the DNA is TGCGCCAGCAGCTTCAGACAGGGGGCAACTGAAGCTTTCTTT.

The chain is built from TRBV25-1 and TRBJ1-2; D is undetermined. V was pared by 4 bases and J by 8 bases, with 14 bases between. CDR1 MGHDK and CDR2 SYGVNS come from the germline V gene. The CDR3 loop spans 13 amino acids. CDR3 nucleotide sequence: TGTGCCAGCAGTGGCGGCTGGTTAAGAGGCTACACCTTC. Translation: CASSGGWLRGYTF.

The CDR3: CASSLGSRQGQETQYF. The CDR3 DNA is TGCGCCAGCAGCTTGGGGTCTCGACAGGGCCAAGAGACCCAGTACTTC. The chain employs TRBV5-1 and TRBJ2-5; TRBD1 matches 7 bases. Germline V gives CDR1 SGHRS, CDR2 YFSETQ. Unmatched junction bases numbered 6, after V lost 0 bases and J lost 1 base. CDR3 length: 16 amino acids. Looking up the rest from reference TRBV5-1 and TRBJ2-5 gives the full variable domain: KAGVTQTPRYLIKTRGQQVTLSCSPISGHRSVSWYQQTPGQGLQFLFEYFSETQRNKGNFPGRFSGRQFSNSRSEMNVSTLELGDSALYLCASSLGSRQGQETQYFGPGTRLLVL.

CDR3 amino acids: CASSPRLARDGQFF. Written as DNA, the CDR3 is TGTGCCAGCAGCCCGAGACTAGCGCGGGACGGGCAGTTCTTC. J is TRBJ2-1 and V is TRBV9; 8 nucleotides agree with TRBD2. Germline trimming cut 4 bases from V and 12 bases from J; bases unmatched to any gene: 12. Germline V CDR1 and CDR2: SGDLS, YYNGEE. CDR3 length equals 14 residues. Full variable domain (outside the CDR3, taken from reference TRBV9 and TRBJ2-1): DSGVTQTPKHLITATGQRVTLRCSPRSGDLSVYWYQQSLDQGLQFLIQYYNGEERAKGNILERFSAQQFPDLHSELNLSSLELGDSALYFCASSPRLARDGQFFGPGTRLTVL.

In its sample, this clone was seen a few times. The chain carries TRBV28 and TRBJ2-1; D is ambiguous. Looked up from germline, CDR1 is MDHEN and CDR2 is SYDVKM. V was trimmed by 3 bases and J by 0 bases, leaving 12 bases between them. CDR3 length equals 16 residues. The CDR3 region has the DNA TGTGCCAGCAGTTTTTTGCGGCAGAGCTCCTACAATGAGCAGTTCTTC. As protein: CASSFLRQSSYNEQFF.

The chain carries TRBV7-9 and TRBJ2-7; tentatively, D is TRBD2 (5 bases). V lost 5 bases and J 5 bases, leaving 19 bases between the germline ends. The CDR3 totals 15 residues. Germline V gene sequence: CDR1 SEHNR, CDR2 FQNEAQ (reference sequence). This CDR3 is CASSPPGLGIDEQYF. The CDR3 bases are TGTGCCAGCAGCCCCCCCGGACTTGGTATCGACGAGCAGTACTTC.

The chain links TRBV19 to TRBJ1-5, with 7 positions matching TRBD1. This CDR3 is built from 13 residues. V dropped 6 bases and J dropped 6; count of bases not matched to a gene: 5. Germline values: CDR1 LNHDA, CDR2 SQIVND (reference sequence). The CDR3 reads CASRGQMVQPQHF. DNA for the CDR3: TGTGCCAGTAGGGGACAGATGGTTCAGCCCCAGCATTTT. The variable domain in full, completed from reference TRBV19 and TRBJ1-5, reads DGGITQSPKYLFRKEGQNVTLSCEQNLNHDAMYWYRQDPGQGLRLIYYSQIVNDFQKGDIAEGYSVSREKKESFPLTVTSAQKNPTAFYLCASRGQMVQPQHFGDGTRLSIL.

There are a few counts of this clone. The chain links TRBV18 to TRBJ2-5; perhaps TRBD2 as D (6 bases). CDR3 length equals 14 residues. Trimming stripped 5 bases from V and 4 bases from J, with 14 bases between. The germline V gene encodes CDR1 KGHSH and CDR2 LQKENI. In DNA form, the CDR3 reads TGTGCCAGCTCAGGGAACCTGGGGGGAGAGACCCAGTACTTC. Translated, it gives CASSGNLGGETQYF.

The chain links TRBV4-3 to TRBJ2-5, with TRBD2 matching 7 bases. The CDR3 sequence is 15 residues long. J gave up 4 bases and V 2 bases, and 7 bases lay outside the gene matches. Per the germline V gene, CDR1 is LGHNA and CDR2 is YSLEER. The CDR3 coding sequence is TGCGCCAGCAGCCAAACTACGGGGGGTATAGAGACCCAGTACTTC. It encodes CASSQTTGGIETQYF.

V and J are TRBV2 and TRBJ2-1, with a tentative D call TRBD2 (5 bases). Germline lookup yields CDR1 SNHLY and CDR2 FYNNEI. V lost 7 bases and J 4 bases, leaving 8 bases between the germline ends. The length of the CDR3 is 12 residues. The CDR3 here is CASMRGYNEQFF. CDR3 nucleotides: TGTGCCAGCATGCGCGGGTACAATGAGCAGTTCTTC. Combining the CDR3 with reference TRBV2 and TRBJ2-1 gives the whole variable domain EPEVTQTPSHQVTQMGQEVILRCVPISNHLYFYWYRQILGQKVEFLVSFYNNEISEKSEIFDDQFSVERPDGSNFTLKIRSTKLEDSAMYFCASMRGYNEQFFGPGTRLTVL.

The chain has TRBV13 and TRBJ1-6, with 8 bases identical to TRBD1. The CDR3 is 16 amino acids. Germline loops: CDR1 PRHDT, CDR2 FYEKMQ (reference sequence). With 4 bases clipped from V and 7 bases from J, the junction kept 9 bases outside the gene matches. The CDR3: CASSSAGGAGNSPLHF. CDR3 DNA: TGTGCCAGCAGCTCAGCAGGGGGCGCGGGGAATTCACCCCTCCACTTT.

The chain has TRBV9 and TRBJ2-5, with TRBD2 identical over 8 bases. This CDR3 is built from 13 residues. With 4 bases clipped from V and 5 bases from J, the junction kept 4 bases outside the gene matches. Germline CDR1 is SGDLS and CDR2 is YYNGEE. CDR3 sequence: CASSHQREETQYF. The CDR3 coding sequence is TGTGCCAGCAGCCACCAGCGGGAGGAGACCCAGTACTTC.

The V gene is TRBV14, the J gene TRBJ2-7; D might be TRBD1 (5 bases). CDR3 length equals 13 residues. V shed 4 bases and J shed 5 bases, with 12 bases lying between them. Germline CDR1 and CDR2: SGHDN and FVKESK. CDR3 sequence: CASSRLGAHEQYF. CDR3 DNA: TGTGCCAGCAGCCGCTTAGGGGCCCACGAGCAGTACTTC.